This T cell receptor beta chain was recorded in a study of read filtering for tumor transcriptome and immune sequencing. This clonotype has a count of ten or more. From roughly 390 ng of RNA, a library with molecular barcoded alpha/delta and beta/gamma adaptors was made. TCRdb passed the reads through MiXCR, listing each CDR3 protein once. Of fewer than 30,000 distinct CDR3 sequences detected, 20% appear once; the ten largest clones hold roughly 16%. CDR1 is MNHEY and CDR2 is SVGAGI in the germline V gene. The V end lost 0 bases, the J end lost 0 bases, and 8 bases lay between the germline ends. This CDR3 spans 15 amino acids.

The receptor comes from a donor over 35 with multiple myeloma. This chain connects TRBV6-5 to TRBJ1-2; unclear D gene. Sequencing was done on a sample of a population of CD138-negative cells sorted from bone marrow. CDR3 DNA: TGTGCCAGCAGTTACTCGGAGGGTTCTAACTATGGCTACACCTTC. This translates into CASSYSEGSNYGYTF.